This TCR beta chain was obtained from a study of cytomegalovirus exposure and HLA in healthy donors. Study-wide results and limits: Later, an analysis found that common viral pathogens appeared to be linked with several of the most significant clusters. A missense DCLRE1C variant was associated with V- and J-gene trimming of TCR beta chains in a later analysis, and an independent cohort replicated the association.

Primers included in the PCR were 60 Vbeta and 13 Jbeta primers. Repertoires were generated with immunoSEQ multiplex PCR, while TCRdb's copy carries only in-frame clones and drops some. The table records about 160,000 clones, roughly 78% of them present only once. As to this clone: Its matching antigen is unknown.

The junction had 9 bases not matched to a gene; V was cut back by 5 bases and J by 10 bases. The germline V gene encodes CDR1 SEHNR and CDR2 FQNEAQ (reference sequence). This CDR3 comprises 13 residues. The sample taken for sequencing was PBMCs. This sequence originates from a man aged 40-50 years in good health and CMV-seropositive. V and J are TRBV7-9 and TRBJ1-1, with 8 positions matching TRBD1. CDR3 nucleotide sequence: TGTGCCAGCAGCACGTTGGACAGGGCTGGAGCTTTCTTT. It yields the protein CASSTLDRAGAFF.